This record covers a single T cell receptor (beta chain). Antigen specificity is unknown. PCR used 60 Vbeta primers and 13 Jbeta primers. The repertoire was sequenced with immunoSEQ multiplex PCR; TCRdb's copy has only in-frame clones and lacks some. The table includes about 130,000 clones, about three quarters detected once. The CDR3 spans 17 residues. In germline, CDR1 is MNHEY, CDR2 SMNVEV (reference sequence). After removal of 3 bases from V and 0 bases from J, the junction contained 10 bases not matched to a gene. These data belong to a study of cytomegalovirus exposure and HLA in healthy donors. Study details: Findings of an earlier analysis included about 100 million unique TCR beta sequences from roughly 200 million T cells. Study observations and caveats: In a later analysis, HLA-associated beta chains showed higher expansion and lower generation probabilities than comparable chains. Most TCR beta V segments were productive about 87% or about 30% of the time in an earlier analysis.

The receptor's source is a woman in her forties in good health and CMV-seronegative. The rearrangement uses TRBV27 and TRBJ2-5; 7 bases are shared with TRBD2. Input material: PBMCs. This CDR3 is CASSFLGQGGYQETQYF. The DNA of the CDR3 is TGTGCCAGCAGTTTTTTAGGTCAGGGAGGGTACCAAGAGACCCAGTACTTC.